This TCR beta chain was recorded in a study of cytomegalovirus exposure and HLA in healthy donors. For the study at large: Early on, a data release was issued that held approximately 92 million unique TCRs from HLA-typed donors.

The CDR3 spans 14 residues. J was trimmed by 8 bases and V by 3 bases; bases with no gene match: 6. The germline V gene encodes CDR1 SGDLS and CDR2 YYNGEE. Amplification used 60 Vbeta primers and 13 Jbeta primers. Using immunoSEQ multiplex PCR, the repertoire was profiled, and TCRdb retains in-frame clones only, with some absent. The sample gives 150,000 or so clones, approximately 80% of which show up once; roughly 2% is in the top ten. Material for sequencing was PBMCs. This sequence originates from a man in his forties or fifties in good health and CMV-seropositive. This chain uses TRBV9 with TRBJ1-5; 9 bases agree with TRBD1. CDR3 protein: CASSADRGSKPQHF. The DNA for the CDR3 is TGTGCCAGCAGCGCCGACAGGGGGAGTAAGCCCCAGCATTTT.